The source of this TCR beta chain is a study of Ad26.COV2.S vaccination and SARS-CoV-2 variants. The germline V gene encodes CDR1 MGHDK and CDR2 SYGVNS. The V end was cut by 0 bases, the J end by 8 bases, with 16 bases between. The length of the CDR3 is 16 residues. Sequencing was performed with immunoSEQ multiplex PCR; in TCRdb, only in-frame clones are kept and a portion is missing. The profile shows around 270,000 clones, around nine tenths of them singletons. Treatment in this sample: some 20 received Ad26.COV2.S at low or high dose, single or two shots; roughly five received placebo; per-sample allocation not given. Specimens were obtained on day 63 following the first vaccine or placebo injection.

The receptor comes from a person aged 18-65 years who received the Ad26.COV2.S COVID-19 vaccine or a placebo. V gene TRBV25-1 combines with J gene TRBJ1-4, with a tentative D call TRBD1 (5 bases). The specimen comprised peripheral blood, sampled in a trial of Ad26.COV2.S vaccine versus placebo. DNA for the CDR3: TGTGCCAGCAGTGAATACTCGTCCGGGGGTCGCGAAAAACTGTTTTTT. Protein sequence: CASSEYSSGGREKLFF.